Presented here are 21 T cell receptor beta chains from one specimen sequenced in a study of shared clonotypes between healthy human individuals. Libraries were prepared by immunoSEQ multiplex PCR; TCRdb keeps only in-frame clonotypes and omits some of them. The sample carries approximately 2,300,000 clones, 80% to 95% recorded once. The sample taken for sequencing was naive CD4+ T cells from PBMCs. Indicated subset: CD45RA+ positively selected. The receptors here all came from a man aged 18 to 30 in good health. Some clones in this sample may be carry-over from other donors' samples.

This clone appeared a single time. The chain joins TRBV19 to TRBJ2-4, with 8 bases matching TRBD1. CDR1 is LNHDA and CDR2 is SQIVND in the germline V gene (reference sequence). The ends lost 11 bases at V and 1 base at J; junction bases unmatched: 10. The CDR3 length is 15 residues. Here the CDR3 reads CAARGQGMAKNIQYF. CDR3 nucleotide sequence: TGTGCCGCCAGAGGACAGGGTATGGCCAAAAACATTCAGTACTTC.

This clone has a single count. This sample also contains other DNA sequences that code for the same CDR3. This sequence joins TRBV11-3 and TRBJ2-1, with D unclear. V lost 5 bases and J lost 7, with 9 bases in between. The CDR3 is 12 amino acids. CDR1 and CDR2 from the germline V gene are SGHNT and YENEEA. CDR3 sequence: CASSLLSNEQFF. The CDR3 DNA follows: TGTGCCAGCAGCCTACTGAGTAATGAGCAGTTCTTC.

The CDR3 DNA sequence: TGTGCCAGCAGCCCCGGTAGGATGGGGCAGTTCTTC. It is translated as CASSPGRMGQFF. The chain recombines TRBV13 with TRBJ2-1; no firm D call. The germline V and J ends were trimmed by 5 bases and 12 bases, with 14 bases remaining between them. Per the germline V gene, CDR1 is PRHDT and CDR2 is FYEKMQ (reference sequence). The CDR3 length is 12 residues.

The rearrangement joins TRBV7-9 to TRBJ1-4, with TRBD1 matching 7 bases. Trimming cost V 5 bases and J 4 bases; bases outside gene matches: 13. CDR1 and CDR2 (germline): SEHNR, FQNEAQ (reference sequence). This CDR3 region has 17 residues. CDR3 region: CASSARRDRRGNEKLFF. The CDR3 DNA sequence: TGTGCCAGCAGCGCGAGGCGGGACAGAAGGGGTAATGAAAAACTGTTTTTT. Based on the CDR3 plus reference TRBV7-9 and TRBJ1-4, the full variable domain is DTGVSQNPRHKITKRGQNVTFRCDPISEHNRLYWYRQTLGQGPEFLTYFQNEAQLEKSRLLSDRFSAERPKGSFSTLEIQRTEQGDSAMYLCASSARRDRRGNEKLFFGSGTQLSVL.

CDR3 nucleotides: TGTGCCAGCAGTTTTAGACTACAAAGGGGGGAAAACACCGGGGAGCTGTTTTTT. As protein: CASSFRLQRGENTGELFF. The genes are TRBV27 and TRBJ2-2; D possibly matches TRBD1 or TRBD2 (6 bases each). The CDR3 has 18 amino acids. Germline assignment: CDR1 MNHEY and CDR2 SMNVEV (reference sequence). V was pared by 3 bases and J by 2 bases, with 19 bases between.

Comments on this clone: Other DNA sequences in the same sample also yield this CDR3. The chain links TRBV5-4 to TRBJ1-4; a possible D gene is TRBD1 (5 bases). Trimming removed 0 bases at V and 2 bases at J, with 8 bases between. Germline V gene lookup returns CDR1 SGHNT and CDR2 YYREEE (reference sequence). This CDR3 region has 15 residues. The CDR3 sequence is CASSLVPGTNEKLFF. Here the CDR3 DNA reads TGTGCCAGCAGCTTGGTTCCAGGGACTAATGAAAAACTGTTTTTT.

J is TRBJ2-7 and V is TRBV10-1; TRBD2 might be the D (6 bases). Between the trimmed V and J ends, which lost 2 bases and 2 bases, there was a span of 13 bases. The CDR3 consists of 15 residues. CDR1 is WNHNN and CDR2 is SYGVQD in the germline V gene (reference sequence). The CDR3 DNA sequence: TGCGCCAGCAGTGAGCCCGGGACTCGCCCCTACGAGCAGTACTTC. Residues: CASSEPGTRPYEQYF.

The chain combines TRBV5-1 with TRBJ1-2; 7 bases are shared with TRBD1. Trimming took 4 bases from V and 3 from J; bases not matched to a gene: 27. Per the germline V gene, CDR1 is SGHRS and CDR2 is YFSETQ. CDR3 length: 21 amino acids. The CDR3 loop is CASSGLGQATTNYGLYYGYTF. The CDR3 DNA sequence: TGCGCCAGCAGCGGTTTAGGACAGGCAACCACTAACTATGGCTTGTACTATGGCTACACCTTC.

This clone was seen a few times. The sample contains more than one DNA sequence encoding this CDR3. V usage is TRBV28 and J usage is TRBJ1-2; no reliable D call. Germline CDR1 MDHEN, CDR2 SYDVKM. This CDR3 is built from 11 residues. Trimming took off 3 bases at V and 1 base at J, with 0 bases between the two ends. Here the CDR3 reads CASSFNYGYTF. Here the CDR3 DNA reads TGTGCCAGCAGTTTTAACTATGGCTACACCTTC.

In regard to this clone: The same CDR3 is also encoded by other DNA sequences in this sample. V and J are TRBV7-9 and TRBJ2-5; D is uncertain. Per the germline V gene, CDR1 is SEHNR and CDR2 is FQNEAQ (reference sequence). The CDR3 length is 12 residues. Trimming took off 3 bases at V and 2 bases at J, with 4 bases between the two ends. The CDR3 loop is CASSLAQETQYF. In DNA, the CDR3 is TGTGCCAGCAGCTTGGCACAAGAGACCCAGTACTTC.

This sequence joins TRBV12-5 and TRBJ2-1, with D unresolved. CDR3 length: 15 amino acids. V was pared by 1 base and J by 0 bases, with 7 bases between. Germline V gene lookup returns CDR1 LGHNT and CDR2 FRNRAP. This CDR3 is CASGLGGSSYNEQFF. The DNA of the CDR3 is TGTGCTAGTGGTTTGGGGGGTAGCTCCTACAATGAGCAGTTCTTC.

This chain joins TRBV5-1 and TRBJ2-2, with D possibly TRBD1 on 7 matching bases. Trimming removed 2 bases from V and 1 base from J, with 15 bases in between. The CDR3 runs 17 residues. CDR1 and CDR2 from the germline V gene are SGHRS and YFSETQ. The CDR3 nucleotides are TGCGCCAGCAGCTTTACGTCAGGGGGGAGGAACACCGGGGAGCTGTTTTTT. Its protein is CASSFTSGGRNTGELFF.

The chain is built from TRBV19 and TRBJ2-6, with D maybe TRBD2 (5 bases). The V gene lost 7 bases and the J gene lost 4 bases, with 14 bases spanning the gap. This CDR3 region has 15 residues. The germline V gene encodes CDR1 LNHDA and CDR2 SQIVND (reference sequence). CDR3 sequence: CASMSRRSGANVLTF. The CDR3 coding sequence is TGTGCCAGTATGTCCAGGAGGTCCGGGGCCAACGTCCTGACTTTC. The variable domain in full, completed from reference TRBV19 and TRBJ2-6, reads DGGITQSPKYLFRKEGQNVTLSCEQNLNHDAMYWYRQDPGQGLRLIYYSQIVNDFQKGDIAEGYSVSREKKESFPLTVTSAQKNPTAFYLCASMSRRSGANVLTFGAGSRLTVL.

V usage is TRBV7-2 and J usage is TRBJ2-5, with 8 bases that match TRBD2. Unmatched junction bases numbered 19, after V lost 1 base and J lost 9 bases. In germline, CDR1 is SGHTA, CDR2 FQGNSA. This CDR3 is 18 amino acids long. This CDR3 is CASSLEGRIAGPGGSQYF. CDR3 DNA sequence: TGTGCCAGCAGCTTAGAGGGGAGGATAGCGGGGCCCGGGGGGTCCCAGTACTTC.

The chain's CDR3 is CASSPLTNEKLFF. The CDR3 nucleotides are TGTGCCAGCAGCCCCTTGACGAATGAAAAACTGTTTTTT. The chain couples TRBV4-2 to TRBJ1-4; D is uncertain. CDR1 and CDR2 from the germline V gene are LGHNA and YNFKEQ. The CDR3 loop spans 13 amino acids. V was clipped by 4 bases and J by 5 bases, with 8 bases between them.

The rearrangement joins TRBV4-1 to TRBJ2-7, with D possibly matching TRBD1 (5 bases). V lost 0 bases to trimming and J lost 7 bases, with 10 bases between them. In germline, CDR1 is MGHRA, CDR2 YSYEKL. The CDR3 runs 13 residues. CDR3 in DNA: TGCGCCAGCAGCCAAGATACCGACAGAGAGCAGTACTTC. Protein sequence: CASSQDTDREQYF.

This sequence joins TRBV19 and TRBJ1-1; the D gene is possibly TRBD1 (5 bases). This CDR3 contains 15 residues. Trimming took off 1 base at V and 2 bases at J, with 11 bases between the two ends. The germline gives CDR1 LNHDA, CDR2 SQIVND (reference sequence). CDR3 DNA: TGTGCCAGTAGTATAGGTTGGGGGGGAAACACTGAAGCTTTCTTT. It encodes CASSIGWGGNTEAFF. The variable domain in full, with the rest retrieved from reference TRBV19 and TRBJ1-1, is DGGITQSPKYLFRKEGQNVTLSCEQNLNHDAMYWYRQDPGQGLRLIYYSQIVNDFQKGDIAEGYSVSREKKESFPLTVTSAQKNPTAFYLCASSIGWGGNTEAFFGQGTRLTVV.

V usage is TRBV5-1 and J usage is TRBJ1-4; no clear D gene. Germline CDR1 and CDR2: SGHRS and YFSETQ. Trimming removed 6 bases at V and 10 bases at J, with 19 bases between. The CDR3 is 14 residues long. DNA for the CDR3: TGCGCCAGCACCCCCGGGAGGAACGGGCGAAAACTGTTTTTT. Its protein is CASTPGRNGRKLFF. Full variable domain (remainder filled in from reference TRBV5-1 and TRBJ1-4): KAGVTQTPRYLIKTRGQQVTLSCSPISGHRSVSWYQQTPGQGLQFLFEYFSETQRNKGNFPGRFSGRQFSNSRSEMNVSTLELGDSALYLCASTPGRNGRKLFFGSGTQLSVL.

V gene TRBV4-1 combines with J gene TRBJ2-7, with a tentative D call TRBD2 (5 bases). The CDR3 runs 15 residues. The germline CDR1 and CDR2 sequences are MGHRA and YSYEKL. With 6 bases removed from V and 4 bases from J, the gap between germline ends came to 19 bases. The CDR3 DNA reads TGCGCCAGCAGTCCCCAGGAGAGCCGGGGATACGAGCAGTACTTC. It codes for CASSPQESRGYEQYF.

The chain links TRBV4-2 to TRBJ2-7, with 10 bases that match TRBD2. With 5 bases clipped from V and 2 bases from J, the junction kept 12 bases outside the gene matches. CDR1 LGHNA and CDR2 YNFKEQ come from the germline V gene. CDR3 length equals 17 residues. CDR3 coding DNA: TGTGCCAGCAGCTCTCAAACCGGGACTAGCGCCGCCTACGAGCAGTACTTC. Its protein product is CASSSQTGTSAAYEQYF.

The rearrangement links TRBV5-1 to TRBJ2-5, with 9 nucleotides matching TRBD2. CDR1 is SGHRS and CDR2 is YFSETQ in the germline V gene. The CDR3 is made up of 16 amino acids. After removal of 0 bases from V and 4 bases from J, the junction contained 7 bases not matched to a gene. This CDR3 is CASSLAGSGSRETQYF. The CDR3 DNA follows: TGCGCCAGCAGCTTGGCAGGTAGCGGGAGTAGAGAGACCCAGTACTTC.